This record covers a single T cell receptor beta chain. This clone has only one observation. No antigen is known for it. There are no base qualities to consult, and no much larger clone falls within one base. The immunoSEQ Assay, a bias-controlled multiplex PCR, was used to amplify TCRbeta CDR3 regions from genomic DNA. The authors processed their data as follows. The number of nucleated cells in each sample was estimated by amplification of reference gene primers within the assay. Sequence reads were collapsed and filtered to measure the absolute abundance of every unique TCRbeta CDR3 rearrangement. For each sample, productive Simpson clonality was calculated by taking the square root of Simpson's diversity index across productive rearrangements. The table was pulled from immuneACCESS by TCRdb, which kept in-frame rearrangements only. Such tables lose some clones; where checked, under half of the loss comes from unresolved V genes, and the rest has no known cause. V and J calls and clone size are as listed in that table; D and trimming were resolved from the DNA. In all, the sample holds around 81,000 clones, and around 90% of those were seen once. About 7.3% of the sample belongs to the ten largest clones.

The entry originates in a study of blood T cell repertoires in COVID-19 (dated by TCRdb to the early 2020s). A note on the overall study: Samples from collaborators originated in the United States, Italy and Spain and spanned both the acute and convalescent phases of COVID-19. Samples came from the ongoing ImmuneRACE study (first 160 participants) plus 1,254 subjects from 6 global collaborators. Sample metadata almost always included a de-identified subject ID, COVID-19 status, age in years and sex. The prospective study material was composed of cDNA or gDNA derived from T cells, B-cell-depleted T cells, or PBMCs. HLA class I and class II types, where available, came from metadata supplied by the sample provider rather than from assay-based typing. Deeply sampled blood TCRbeta repertoires from subjects exposed to, actively infected with, or recovered from COVID-19 were included in the dataset. A freely available public database, intended as a resource for researchers studying the immune response to SARS-CoV-2, is where the repertoires were released.

Results the study describes overall, beyond this receptor: The amount of clinical and demographic metadata varied by source and participant and was provided uncurated.

V and J are trimmed by 5 bases and 0 bases, and the gene matches miss 8 bases of the junction. The CDR3 sequence holds 16 residues, the cysteine and phenylalanine included. CDR3 DNA only is kept here, 48 bases in frame from base 1. CDR1 and CDR2 are read off the germline V gene (reference sequence) as LNHDA and SQIVND. Whole blood was collected in K2EDTA tubes by collaborating institutions according to the institutions' own protocols. For TCRbeta analysis, collaborator samples were shipped as frozen whole blood, as isolated PBMCs, or as DNA extracted from either sample type. The material sequenced was peripheral blood. The chain employs TRBV19 and TRBJ2-3; 7 bases in the middle match TRBD1. This TCR was recovered from a man between 65 and 80 years old with acute or convalescent COVID-19. The DNA sequence is TGTGCCAGTAGTCCTAACACAGGGGCTAGCACAGATACGCAGTATTTT. This yields the protein CASSPNTGASTDTQYF.